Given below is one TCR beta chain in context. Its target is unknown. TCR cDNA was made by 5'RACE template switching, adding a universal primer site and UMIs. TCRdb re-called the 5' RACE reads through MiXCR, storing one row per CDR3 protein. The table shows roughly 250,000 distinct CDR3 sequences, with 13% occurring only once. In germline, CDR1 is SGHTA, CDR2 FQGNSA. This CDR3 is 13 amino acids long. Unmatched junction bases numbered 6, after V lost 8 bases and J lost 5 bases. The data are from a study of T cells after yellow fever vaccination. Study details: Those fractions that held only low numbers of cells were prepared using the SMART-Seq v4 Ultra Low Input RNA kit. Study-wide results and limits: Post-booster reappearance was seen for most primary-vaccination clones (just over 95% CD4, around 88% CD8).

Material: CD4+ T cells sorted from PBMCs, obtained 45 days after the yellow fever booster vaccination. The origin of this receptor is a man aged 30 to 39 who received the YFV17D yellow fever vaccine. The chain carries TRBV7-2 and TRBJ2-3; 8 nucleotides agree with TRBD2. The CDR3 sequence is CASRGGSGDTQYF. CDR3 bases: TGTGCCAGCCGGGGGGGATCTGGAGATACGCAGTATTTT.